These 5 T cell receptor beta chains share one sample of origin, sequenced in a study of T cell responses to AZD1222 COVID-19 vaccine. Measured with immunoSEQ multiplex PCR; TCRdb has only the in-frame clones, and not every one. This table has fewer than 130,000 clones, about 93% appearing once. Sequencing used peripheral blood, obtained on day 0 of AZD1222 vaccination. These receptors came from an adult in good health.

The chain is built from TRBV19 and TRBJ1-5, with D possibly TRBD1 on 6 matching bases. This CDR3 is 14 amino acids long. V was pared by 3 bases and J by 5 bases, with 11 bases between. Looked up from germline, CDR1 is LNHDA and CDR2 is SQIVND (reference sequence). CDR3 amino acids: CASSIWAGDQPQHF. As DNA, the CDR3 is TGTGCCAGTAGTATTTGGGCAGGGGATCAGCCCCAGCATTTT.

This chain joins TRBV4-1 and TRBJ2-7, with TRBD1 matching 7 bases. With 3 bases clipped from V and 1 base from J, the junction kept 3 bases outside the gene matches. In germline, CDR1 is MGHRA, CDR2 YSYEKL. The CDR3 has 14 residues. In DNA, the CDR3 is TGCGCCAGCAGCCAGGGACAGTTTTCCTACGAGCAGTACTTC. Protein sequence: CASSQGQFSYEQYF.

The V call is TRBV9, the J call TRBJ2-1; 12 bases agree with TRBD1. CDR3 length: 14 amino acids. J gave up 11 bases and V 4 bases, and 7 bases lay outside the gene matches. Per the germline V gene, CDR1 is SGDLS and CDR2 is YYNGEE. Here the CDR3 DNA reads TGTGCCAGCAGCCCAGGGACAGGGGGCTCTAAGCAGTTCTTC. It encodes CASSPGTGGSKQFF.

This rearrangement joins TRBV4-3 to TRBJ1-5; no clear D. Germline CDR1 reads LGHNA; CDR2 reads YSLEER. The CDR3 has 15 residues. Trimming cost V 2 bases and J 5 bases, with 13 bases left between them. CDR3 amino acids: CASSQSWVGDQPQHF. DNA of the CDR3: TGCGCCAGCAGCCAATCATGGGTTGGCGATCAGCCCCAGCATTTT.

The J gene is TRBJ1-1, the V gene TRBV4-2; possible D gene TRBD1, 5 bases. This CDR3 is 13 amino acids long. CDR1 is LGHNA and CDR2 is YNFKEQ in the germline V gene. Trimming cost V 4 bases and J 6 bases, with 12 bases left between them. Here the CDR3 DNA reads TGTGCCAGCAGCCTCTCTGGGGCCCCTGAAGCTTTCTTT. Residues: CASSLSGAPEAFF.